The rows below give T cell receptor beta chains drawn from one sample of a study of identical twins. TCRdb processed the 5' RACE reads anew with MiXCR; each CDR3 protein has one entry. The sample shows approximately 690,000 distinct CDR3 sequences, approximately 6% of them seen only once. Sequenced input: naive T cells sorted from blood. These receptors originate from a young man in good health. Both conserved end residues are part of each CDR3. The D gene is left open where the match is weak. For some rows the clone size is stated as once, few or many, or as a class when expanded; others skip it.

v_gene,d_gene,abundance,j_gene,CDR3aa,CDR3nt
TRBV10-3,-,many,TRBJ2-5,CAISERAEELRETQYF,TGTGCCATCAGTGAGAGGGCAGAGGAACTTCGAGAGACCCAGTACTTC
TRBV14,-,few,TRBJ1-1,CASSQWKGRGEAEAFF,TGTGCCAGCAGCCAGTGGAAGGGGCGCGGGGAAGCTGAAGCTTTCTTT
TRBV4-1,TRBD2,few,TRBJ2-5,CASSLTSGRGGTQYF,TGCGCCAGCAGCCTTACTAGCGGGAGGGGTGGGACCCAGTACTTC
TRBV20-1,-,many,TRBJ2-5,CSARARPGRQETQYF,TGCAGTGCTAGGGCGCGGCCGGGAAGGCAAGAGACCCAGTACTTC
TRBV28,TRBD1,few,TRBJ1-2,CASRFPGTGGGYTF,TGTGCCAGCAGATTCCCCGGGACAGGGGGTGGCTACACCTTC
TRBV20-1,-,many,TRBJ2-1,CSARAGTRVVDEQFF,TGCAGTGCTAGAGCAGGGACACGAGTTGTGGATGAGCAGTTCTTC
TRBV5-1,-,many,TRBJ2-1,CASSPTRGIGNEQFF,TGCGCCAGCAGCCCGACTCGGGGGATCGGCAATGAGCAGTTCTTC
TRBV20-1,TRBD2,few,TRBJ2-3,CSAPTSGRVTDTQYF,TGCAGTGCTCCTACTAGCGGGAGGGTCACAGATACGCAGTATTTT
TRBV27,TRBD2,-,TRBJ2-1,CASSSDSRLAGRNEQFF,TGTGCCAGCAGTTCAGATTCTCGACTAGCGGGCCGCAATGAGCAGTTCTTC
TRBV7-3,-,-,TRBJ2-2,CASSLRTAGTSTGELFF,TGTGCCAGCAGCTTAAGGACTGCCGGGACATCCACCGGGGAGCTGTTTTTT
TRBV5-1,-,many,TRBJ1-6,CASSMDSNSPLHF,TGCGCCAGCAGCATGGACAGTAATTCACCCCTCCACTTT
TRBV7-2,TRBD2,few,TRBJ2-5,CASSSRAGVETQYF,TGTGCCAGCAGCTCCAGGGCGGGGGTGGAGACCCAGTACTTC
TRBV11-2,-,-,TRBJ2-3,CASSPGRGRLTDTQYF,TGTGCCAGCAGCCCCGGTCGGGGGCGCTTGACAGATACGCAGTATTTT
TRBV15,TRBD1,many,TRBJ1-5,CATSKGQGNQPQHF,TGTGCCACCAGCAAAGGACAGGGGAATCAGCCCCAGCATTTT
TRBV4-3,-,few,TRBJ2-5,CASSQGSTGRRETQYF,TGCGCCAGCAGCCAAGGTTCAACAGGTAGACGAGAGACCCAGTACTTC
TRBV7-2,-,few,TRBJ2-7,CAERVWDGSSYEQYF,TGTGCCGAACGTGTATGGGACGGAAGCTCCTACGAGCAGTACTTC
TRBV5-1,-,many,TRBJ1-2,CASSRVDNYGYTF,TGCGCCAGCAGCCGGGTAGATAACTATGGCTACACCTTC
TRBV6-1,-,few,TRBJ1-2,CASRRASGAGYTF,TGTGCCAGCAGGCGTGCGTCGGGGGCTGGCTACACCTTC
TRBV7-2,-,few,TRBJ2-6,CASSPGSPGANVLTF,TGTGCCAGCAGCCCGGGGAGTCCTGGGGCCAACGTCCTGACTTTC
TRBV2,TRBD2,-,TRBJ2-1,CASSRGRLAGKEQFF,TGTGCCAGCAGCCGAGGTCGTCTAGCGGGGAAAGAGCAGTTCTTC
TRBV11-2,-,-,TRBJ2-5,CASRRRDTKYQETQCF,TGTGCCAGCAGGCGCCGGGACACGAAGTACCAAGAGACCCAGTGCTTC
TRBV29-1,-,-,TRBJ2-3,CSVRVRSDTQYF,TGCAGCGTTCGCGTTCGGTCAGATACGCAGTATTTT
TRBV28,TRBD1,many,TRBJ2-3,CASSPGTGLADTQYF,TGTGCCAGCAGTCCCGGGACAGGGCTAGCAGATACGCAGTATTTT
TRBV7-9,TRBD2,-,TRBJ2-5,CASRLYSPGTKETQYF,TGTGCCAGCAGGTTATACTCACCCGGGACTAAAGAGACCCAGTACTTC
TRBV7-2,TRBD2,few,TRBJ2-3,CASSPWAGGPTDTQYF,TGTGCCAGCAGCCCATGGGCGGGAGGGCCCACAGATACGCAGTATTTT
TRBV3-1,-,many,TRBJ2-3,CASSQGWGRGDTQYF,TGTGCCAGCAGCCAAGGCTGGGGGCGAGGAGATACGCAGTATTTT
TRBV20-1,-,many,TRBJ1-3,CSVQGYPGNTIYF,TGCAGTGTGCAGGGCTACCCTGGAAACACCATATATTTT
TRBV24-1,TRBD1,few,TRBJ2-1,CATRGTGGDEQFF,TGTGCCACCAGGGGGACAGGGGGCGATGAGCAGTTCTTC
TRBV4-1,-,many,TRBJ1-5,CASSQDLSTVRNQPQHF,TGCGCCAGCAGCCAAGACCTGTCGACAGTACGGAATCAGCCCCAGCATTTT